The 2 T cell receptor beta chains reported below all come from one sample, sequenced in a study of cytomegalovirus exposure and HLA in healthy donors. This table comes from immunoSEQ multiplex PCR, and its TCRdb copy is limited to in-frame clones, with some not included. The sample consists of tens of thousands of clones, more than 85% of them appearing once. Sequencing was carried out using PBMCs. These receptors came from a man aged 18 to 29 in good health and CMV-seropositive.

The gene calls are TRBV6-1 and TRBJ2-1; the match to TRBD2 covers 9 bases. The CDR3 contains 16 residues. Trimming cost V 4 bases and J 3 bases; bases outside gene matches: 7. Germline loops: CDR1 MNHNS, CDR2 SASEGT. The CDR3 bases are TGTGCCAGCAGTGGGAGGGGACTAGCAAGCTACAATGAGCAGTTCTTC. It yields the protein CASSGRGLASYNEQFF.

V gene TRBV28 combines with J gene TRBJ1-4; 7 bases are a match to TRBD1. This CDR3 is built from 16 residues. Germline trimming cut 4 bases from V and 7 bases from J; bases unmatched to any gene: 12. CDR1 is MDHEN and CDR2 is SYDVKM in the germline V gene. The CDR3 reads CASSSLKGAEGEKLFF. The CDR3 DNA sequence: TGTGCCAGCAGTTCGCTAAAGGGGGCGGAGGGTGAAAAACTGTTTTTT. The variable domain in full, completed from reference TRBV28 and TRBJ1-4, reads DVKVTQSSRYLVKRTGEKVFLECVQDMDHENMFWYRQDPGLGLRLIYFSYDVKMKEKGDIPEGYSVSREKKERFSLILESASTNQTSMYLCASSSLKGAEGEKLFFGSGTQLSVL.